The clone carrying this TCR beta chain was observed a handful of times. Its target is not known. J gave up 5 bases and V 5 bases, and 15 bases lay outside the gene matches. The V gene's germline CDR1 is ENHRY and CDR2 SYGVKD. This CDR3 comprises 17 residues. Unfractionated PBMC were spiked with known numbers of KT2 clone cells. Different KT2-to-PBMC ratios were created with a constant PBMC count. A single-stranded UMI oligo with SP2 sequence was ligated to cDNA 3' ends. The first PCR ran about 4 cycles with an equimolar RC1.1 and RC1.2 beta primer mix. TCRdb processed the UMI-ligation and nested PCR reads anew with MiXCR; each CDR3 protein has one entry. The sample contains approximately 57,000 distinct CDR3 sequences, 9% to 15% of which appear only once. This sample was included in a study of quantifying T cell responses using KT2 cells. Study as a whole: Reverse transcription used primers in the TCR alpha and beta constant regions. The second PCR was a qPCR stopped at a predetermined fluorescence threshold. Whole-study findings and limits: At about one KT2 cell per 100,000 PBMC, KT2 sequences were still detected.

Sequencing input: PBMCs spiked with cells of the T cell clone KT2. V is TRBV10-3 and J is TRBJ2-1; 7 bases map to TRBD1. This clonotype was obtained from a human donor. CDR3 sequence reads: CAISPHSRQGLHNEQFF. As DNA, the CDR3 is TGTGCCATCAGTCCCCATTCCAGACAGGGCTTGCACAATGAGCAGTTCTTC.